The 26 T cell receptor beta chains in this list originate from one sample, sequenced in a study of CD8+CD57+ T cells in acquired aplastic anemia. The TCR beta profiling, which covered VDJ combination and CDR3 sequence, was carried out using genomic DNA as the template. TCRdb re-called the reads through MiXCR, storing one row per CDR3 protein. This sample has around 150,000 distinct CDR3 sequences, with approximately 41% found just once. What was sequenced was sorted CD4+, CD8+, or CD8+CD57+ T cells (not recorded which) from PBMCs. The receptors shown here come from a human donor in good health, serving as a control.

The V call is TRBV19, the J call TRBJ2-5, with D uncertain. Trimming pared 5 bases from V and 4 bases from J, leaving 5 bases between. Looked up from germline, CDR1 is LNHDA and CDR2 is SQIVND (reference sequence). CDR3 length: 11 residues. CDR3 protein: CASSEGETQYF. CDR3 nucleotides: TGTGCCAGTAGTGAAGGAGAGACCCAGTACTTC.

This clonotype came up a few times. This could be a read error, since a much larger clone is one nucleotide away. The conserved final phenylalanine or tryptophan is absent from the CDR3, which likely points to a read error. The chain recombines TRBV20-1 with TRBJ2-5; 10 positions agree with TRBD2. Germline CDR1 and CDR2: DFQATT and SNEGSKA (reference sequence). V gave up 4 bases and J gave up 7 bases; unmatched junction bases: 9. The CDR3 covers 14 residues. Here the CDR3 DNA reads TGCAGTGCTAAGCTAGCGGGGGCCCGGGGGACCCAGTACCTC. Its translation is CSAKLAGARGTQYL.

This clonotype showed up many times. The chain employs TRBV9 and TRBJ1-3; D is unresolved. The germline V gene has CDR1 SGDLS and CDR2 YYNGEE. The V end lost 3 bases, the J end lost 0 bases, and 10 bases lay between the germline ends. This CDR3 spans 15 amino acids. The CDR3 region is CASSESTISGNTIYF. The CDR3 coding sequence is TGTGCCAGCAGCGAAAGTACCATCTCTGGAAACACCATATATTTT.

Many counts were recorded for this clonotype. The chain recombines TRBV18 with TRBJ1-6; 7 positions agree with TRBD1. The V gene end was trimmed by 3 bases and the J gene end by 10 bases; junction bases not matched to a gene: 9. This CDR3 contains 15 residues. The germline CDR1 and CDR2 sequences are KGHSH and LQKENI. The DNA of the CDR3 is TGTGCCAGCTCACCGACAGGGTCAAGAGAATCACCCCTCCACTTT. Translation: CASSPTGSRESPLHF.

The chain recombines TRBV10-3 with TRBJ2-3; 8 nucleotides agree with TRBD1. The J segment lost 1 base and the V segment lost 7 bases, leaving 4 bases of the junction unmatched. Germline lookup yields CDR1 ENHRY and CDR2 SYGVKD. This CDR3 has 14 residues. CDR3 bases: TGTGCCATCAAGCCGGGACAGGGCACAGATACGCAGTATTTT. Translation gives CAIKPGQGTDTQYF.

This clonotype was counted many times. V and J are TRBV6-1 and TRBJ1-2, with D possibly being TRBD1 (5 bases). V shed 6 bases and J shed 4 bases, with 15 bases lying between them. The germline V gene has CDR1 MNHNS and CDR2 SASEGT. CDR3 length: 14 amino acids. CDR3 in DNA: TGTGCCAGCAGGGGGACCTTCAAGGTCTATGGCTACACCTTC. It codes for CASRGTFKVYGYTF.

This chain links TRBV29-1 with TRBJ2-3, with 9 positions matching TRBD1. Germline V lookup: CDR1 SQVTM, CDR2 ANQGSEA. This CDR3 spans 13 amino acids. The V and J ends lost 8 bases and 3 bases, in that order; junction bases with no gene match: 6. CDR3 nucleotide sequence: TGCAGCTCCCACAGGGGGCGTACAGATACGCAGTATTTT. As protein: CSSHRGRTDTQYF.

The chain combines TRBV15 with TRBJ2-7; D gene ambiguous. The CDR3 spans 14 residues. Per the germline V gene, CDR1 is LNHNV and CDR2 is YYDKDF (reference sequence). V lost 1 base and J lost 4, with 11 bases in between. The CDR3 reads CATSRVVAPYEQYF. CDR3 nucleotides: TGTGCCACCAGCAGAGTTGTGGCACCATACGAGCAGTACTTC.

This clonotype was picked up one time. The genes are TRBV9 and TRBJ1-2; TRBD1 aligns across 10 bases. The J segment lost 4 bases and the V segment lost 0 bases, leaving 6 bases of the junction unmatched. This CDR3 contains 16 residues. Germline CDR1 SGDLS, CDR2 YYNGEE. The CDR3 region is CASSVGSGQGSYGYTF. CDR3 nucleotide sequence: TGTGCCAGCAGCGTAGGATCGGGACAGGGGTCCTATGGCTACACCTTC.

This clonotype occurred a few times. One base away lies a much larger clone, so this may be a sequencing read error. The rearrangement uses TRBV19 and TRBJ1-1; 9 nucleotides align to TRBD1. The V gene's germline CDR1 is LNHDA and CDR2 SQIVND (reference sequence). Trimming removed 5 bases from V and 6 bases from J; junction bases left unmatched: 10. The CDR3 totals 15 residues. CDR3: CASSSGTGLWAEAFF. Written as DNA, the CDR3 is TGTGCCAGTAGTTCGGGGACAGGGCTGTGGGCTGAAGCTTTCTTT.

There are many counts of this clonotype. V gene TRBV20-1 combines with J gene TRBJ1-3; D unresolved. Trimming stripped 6 bases from V and 4 bases from J, with 10 bases between. CDR1 and CDR2 (germline): DFQATT, SNEGSKA (reference sequence). The CDR3 is 12 amino acids. The CDR3 DNA reads TGCAGTGCCTCCCAATCGGGAAACACCATATATTTT. Its translation is CSASQSGNTIYF.

About this clonotype itself: Here the CDR3 omits its conserved ending phenylalanine or tryptophan, so a read error is the likely source. The chain combines TRBV7-9 with TRBJ2-5, with TRBD1 matching 7 bases. The CDR3 is 13 amino acids. The germline V gene encodes CDR1 SEHNR and CDR2 FQNEAQ (reference sequence). Trimming removed 11 bases from V and 4 bases from J; junction bases left unmatched: 10. The CDR3 DNA follows: TGTGCCTGCACCTTGGGACAGCGAGAGACCCAGTACGTC. It is translated as CACTLGQRETQYV.

The table lists this clonotype with many counts. The CDR3 is CASSLEPGYYEQYF. The CDR3 DNA follows: TGCGCCAGCAGCTTGGAACCCGGGTACTACGAGCAGTACTTC. The gene calls are TRBV5-1 and TRBJ2-7; no clear D gene. Trimming left V 0 bases short and J 3 bases short, with 10 bases between. CDR1 SGHRS and CDR2 YFSETQ come from the germline V gene. This CDR3 contains 14 residues.

This clonotype was seen many times. This chain uses TRBV5-5 with TRBJ2-7; D unclear. Looked up from germline, CDR1 is SGHKS and CDR2 is YYEKEE (reference sequence). The V end lost 1 base, the J end lost 4 bases, and 15 bases lay between the germline ends. This CDR3 spans 15 amino acids. The CDR3 protein is CASSLSFFSAYEQYF. In DNA, the CDR3 is TGTGCCAGCAGCTTGTCGTTTTTTTCGGCGTACGAGCAGTACTTC.

This clonotype was observed many times. The V and J genes are TRBV14 and TRBJ2-1, with TRBD2 identical over 10 bases. CDR3 length equals 15 residues. Unmatched junction bases numbered 0, after V lost 1 base and J lost 3 bases. The germline V gene encodes CDR1 SGHDN and CDR2 FVKESK. CDR3 bases: TGTGCCAGCAGCCAAGGGACTAGCGGCTACAATGAGCAGTTCTTC. This gives the protein CASSQGTSGYNEQFF.

The rearrangement joins TRBV24-1 to TRBJ2-3; D ambiguous. Trimming removed 6 bases at V and 11 bases at J, with 11 bases between. CDR1 and CDR2 from the germline V gene are KGHDR and SFDVKD. The CDR3 extends over 11 amino acids. CDR3: CATSSYNEQYF. CDR3 coding DNA: TGTGCCACCAGTAGCTACAATGAGCAGTATTTT.

The rearrangement uses TRBV19 and TRBJ1-2, with a possible D match to TRBD1 (5 bases). The germline V gene encodes CDR1 LNHDA and CDR2 SQIVND (reference sequence). The CDR3 consists of 14 residues. Between the trimmed V and J ends, which lost 4 bases and 3 bases, there was a span of 12 bases. The CDR3 DNA follows: TGTGCCAGTAGTAAGGGTGGGACCGACTATGGCTACACCTTC. Its protein is CASSKGGTDYGYTF.

This clonotype is deemed medium-sized. This chain uses TRBV20-1 with TRBJ2-7; 10 bases are shared with TRBD2. Trimming at V came to 0 bases and at J to 5 bases, leaving 4 bases not matched to a gene. The germline V gene encodes CDR1 DFQATT and CDR2 SNEGSKA (reference sequence). CDR3 length equals 14 residues. DNA for the CDR3: TGCAGTGCTAGAGAGCCGGGACTAGCGAACGAGCAGTACTTC. Protein sequence: CSAREPGLANEQYF.

This clonotype showed up just a few times. This chain joins TRBV10-3 and TRBJ1-4; 10 bases fit TRBD1. There are 12 residues in the CDR3. Trimming removed 10 bases from V and 8 bases from J; junction bases left unmatched: 4. Per the germline V gene, CDR1 is ENHRY and CDR2 is SYGVKD. This chain's CDR3 is CASRQGAEKLFF. As DNA, the CDR3 is TGTGCCAGCAGACAGGGGGCGGAAAAACTGTTTTTT.

This clonotype was found many times. This chain connects TRBV24-1 to TRBJ1-1; no reliable D call. Germline lookup yields CDR1 KGHDR and CDR2 SFDVKD. The CDR3 has 12 residues. V was cut by 0 bases and J by 14 bases, with 12 bases left in between. CDR3 DNA: TGTGCCACCAGTGATTTGGGAGCAGGCCCGTTCTTT. Protein: CATSDLGAGPFF.

The genes are TRBV7-9 and TRBJ2-2; 8 bases match TRBD1. This CDR3 is built from 13 residues. Germline values: CDR1 SEHNR, CDR2 FQNEAQ (reference sequence). V trimming: 10 bases; J trimming: 4 bases; junction bases outside the gene matches: 5. The CDR3 DNA reads TGTGCCATGGACAGGGTTTCCACCGGGGAGCTGTTTTTT. It encodes CAMDRVSTGELFF.

This chain links TRBV2 with TRBJ1-2, with 12 bases identical to TRBD1. CDR3 length equals 21 residues. CDR1 is SNHLY, CDR2 FYNNEI, per germline. With 2 bases clipped from V and 2 bases from J, the junction kept 18 bases outside the gene matches. CDR3 coding DNA: TGTGCCAGCAGTGAAATGGGACAGGGGGCGAGGTGGCCCACCATAAACTATGGCTACACCTTC. Amino acid sequence: CASSEMGQGARWPTINYGYTF.

The chain links TRBV5-1 to TRBJ1-5, with 9 bases identical to TRBD1. This CDR3 contains 19 residues. After removal of 4 bases from V and 0 bases from J, the junction contained 14 bases not matched to a gene. Germline CDR1 and CDR2: SGHRS and YFSETQ. CDR3 DNA: TGCGCCAGCAGCCTTAGGTCCCGGGACAGGGACTATAGCAATCAGCCCCAGCATTTT. Protein: CASSLRSRDRDYSNQPQHF.

This clonotype came up many times. Since a much larger clone is just one base distant, this may be a read error. The DNA for the CDR3 is TGTGCCAGCAGACCGCGGTTCTTC. This encodes CASRPRFF. This chain joins TRBV7-9 and TRBJ2-1; D uncertain. The CDR3 has 8 amino acids. Germline-derived CDR1 and CDR2 are SEHNR and FQNEAQ (reference sequence). Trimming left V 6 bases short and J 15 bases short, with 6 bases between.

The CDR3 DNA reads as TGTGCCAGCAGCTCCCTCACAGATACGCAGTATTTT. It encodes CASSSLTDTQYF. The genes are TRBV7-9 and TRBJ2-3; D ambiguous. This CDR3 contains 12 residues. CDR1 and CDR2 from the germline V gene are SEHNR and FQNEAQ (reference sequence). Trimming left V 4 bases short and J 2 bases short, with 4 bases between.

This clonotype was seen repeatedly, ten times or more. The CDR3 is CSATGQGANYGYTF. As DNA, the CDR3 is TGCAGTGCTACCGGACAGGGGGCTAACTATGGCTACACCTTC. The chain is built from TRBV20-1 and TRBJ1-2; 10 bases align to TRBD1. The germline V gene has CDR1 DFQATT and CDR2 SNEGSKA (reference sequence). There are 14 residues in the CDR3. Trimming removed 4 bases from V and 0 bases from J; junction bases left unmatched: 2.